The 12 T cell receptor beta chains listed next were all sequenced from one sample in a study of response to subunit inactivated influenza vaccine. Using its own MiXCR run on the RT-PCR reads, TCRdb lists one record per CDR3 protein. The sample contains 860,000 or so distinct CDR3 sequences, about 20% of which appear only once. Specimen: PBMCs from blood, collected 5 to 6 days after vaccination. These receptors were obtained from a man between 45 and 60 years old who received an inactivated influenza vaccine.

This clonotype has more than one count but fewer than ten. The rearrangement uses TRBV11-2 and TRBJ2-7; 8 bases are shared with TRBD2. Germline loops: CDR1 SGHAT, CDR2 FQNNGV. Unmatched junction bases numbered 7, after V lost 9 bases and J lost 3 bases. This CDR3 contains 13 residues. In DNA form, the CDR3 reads TGTGCCAGTGCGGGGGGTCTTCTCTACGAGCAGTACTTC. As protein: CASAGGLLYEQYF.

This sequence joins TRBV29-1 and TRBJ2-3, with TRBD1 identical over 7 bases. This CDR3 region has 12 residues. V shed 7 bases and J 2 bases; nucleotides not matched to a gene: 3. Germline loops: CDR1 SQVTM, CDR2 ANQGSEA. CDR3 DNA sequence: TGCAGCGGGGGACAGCACACAGATACGCAGTATTTT. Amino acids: CSGGQHTDTQYF.

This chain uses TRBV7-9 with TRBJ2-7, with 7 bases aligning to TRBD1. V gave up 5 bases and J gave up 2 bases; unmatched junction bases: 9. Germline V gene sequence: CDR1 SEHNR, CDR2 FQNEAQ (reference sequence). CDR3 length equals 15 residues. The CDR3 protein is CASSSTGQLPYEQYF. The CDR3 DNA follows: TGTGCCAGCAGCAGCACGGGACAGCTTCCCTACGAGCAGTACTTC.

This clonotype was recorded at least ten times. This chain's CDR3 is CATSVVADTQYF. In DNA form, the CDR3 reads TGTGCCACCAGTGTGGTTGCGGATACGCAGTATTTT. V is TRBV24-1 and J is TRBJ2-3, with D unresolved. V lost 5 bases and J lost 6, with 8 bases in between. The CDR3 extends over 12 amino acids. CDR1 KGHDR and CDR2 SFDVKD come from the germline V gene.

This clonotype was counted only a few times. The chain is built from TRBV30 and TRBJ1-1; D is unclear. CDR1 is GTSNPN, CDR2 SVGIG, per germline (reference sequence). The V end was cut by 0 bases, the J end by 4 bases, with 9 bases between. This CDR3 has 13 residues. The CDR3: CAWSVQGSTEAFF. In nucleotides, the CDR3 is TGTGCCTGGAGTGTACAAGGGAGCACTGAAGCTTTCTTT. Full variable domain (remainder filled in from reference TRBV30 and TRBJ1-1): SQTIHQWPATLVQPVGSPLSLECTVEGTSNPNLYWYRQAAGRGLQLLFYSVGIGQISSEVPQNLSASRPQDRQFILSSKKLLLSDSGFYLCAWSVQGSTEAFFGQGTRLTVV.

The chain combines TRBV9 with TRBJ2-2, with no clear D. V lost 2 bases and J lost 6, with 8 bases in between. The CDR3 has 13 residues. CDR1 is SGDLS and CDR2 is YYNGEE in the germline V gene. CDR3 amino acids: CASSVGSSGELFF. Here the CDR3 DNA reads TGTGCCAGCAGCGTGGGTTCGTCCGGGGAGCTGTTTTTT.

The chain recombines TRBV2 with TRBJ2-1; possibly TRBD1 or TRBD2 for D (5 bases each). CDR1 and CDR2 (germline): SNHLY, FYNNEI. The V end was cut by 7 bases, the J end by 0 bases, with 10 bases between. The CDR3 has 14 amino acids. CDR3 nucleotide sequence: TGTGCCAGCATTTGGGGGAGCTCCTACAATGAGCAGTTCTTC. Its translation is CASIWGSSYNEQFF.

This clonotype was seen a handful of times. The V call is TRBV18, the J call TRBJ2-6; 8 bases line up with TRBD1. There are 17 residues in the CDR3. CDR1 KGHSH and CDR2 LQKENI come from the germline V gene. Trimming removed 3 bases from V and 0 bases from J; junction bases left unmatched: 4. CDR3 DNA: TGTGCCAGCTCACCGGGACAGGCGAGCTCTGGGGCCAACGTCCTGACTTTC. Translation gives CASSPGQASSGANVLTF.

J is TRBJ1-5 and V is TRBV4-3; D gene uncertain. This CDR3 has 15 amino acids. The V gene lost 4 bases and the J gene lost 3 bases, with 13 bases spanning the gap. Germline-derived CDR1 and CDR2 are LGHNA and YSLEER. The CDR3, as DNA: TGCGCCAGCAGCCTCTGGTGGACCAACAATCAGCCCCAGCATTTT. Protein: CASSLWWTNNQPQHF.

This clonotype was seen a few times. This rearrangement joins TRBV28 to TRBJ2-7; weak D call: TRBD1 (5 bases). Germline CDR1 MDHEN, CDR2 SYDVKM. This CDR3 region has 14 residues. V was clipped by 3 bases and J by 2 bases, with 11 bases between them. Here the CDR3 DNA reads TGTGCCAGCAGTTTCAGGGTAGGGCCCTACGAGCAGTACTTC. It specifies CASSFRVGPYEQYF.

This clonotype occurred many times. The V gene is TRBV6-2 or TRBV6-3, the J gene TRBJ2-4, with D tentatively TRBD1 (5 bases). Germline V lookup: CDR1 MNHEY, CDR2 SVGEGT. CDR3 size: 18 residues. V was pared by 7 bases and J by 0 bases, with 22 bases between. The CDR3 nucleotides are TGTGCCAGCACCCAAGCCGGACACGAAGTACTAGCCAAAAACATTCAGTACTTC. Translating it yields CASTQAGHEVLAKNIQYF.

The CDR3 region has the DNA TGTGCCAGCAGTTTGGTCTACAGGGGGGGGCGGACCCAGTACTTC. As protein: CASSLVYRGGRTQYF. This sequence joins TRBV12-3 or TRBV12-4 and TRBJ2-5; weak D call: TRBD1 (8 bases). V was pared by 3 bases and J by 7 bases, with 18 bases between. The CDR3 runs 15 residues.